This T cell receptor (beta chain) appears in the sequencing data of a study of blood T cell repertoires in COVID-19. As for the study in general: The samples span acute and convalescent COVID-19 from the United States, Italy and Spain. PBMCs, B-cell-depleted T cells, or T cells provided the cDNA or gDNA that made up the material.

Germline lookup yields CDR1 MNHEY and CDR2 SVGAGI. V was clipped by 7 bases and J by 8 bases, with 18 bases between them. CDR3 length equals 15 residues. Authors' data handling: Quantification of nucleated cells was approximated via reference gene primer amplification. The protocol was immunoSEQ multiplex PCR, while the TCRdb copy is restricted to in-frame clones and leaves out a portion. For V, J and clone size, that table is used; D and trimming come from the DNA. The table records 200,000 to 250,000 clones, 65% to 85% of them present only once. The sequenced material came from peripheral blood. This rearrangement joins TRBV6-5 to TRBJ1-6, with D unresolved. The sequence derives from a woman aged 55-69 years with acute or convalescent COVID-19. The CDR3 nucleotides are TGTGCCAGCACCCCGACTATCTCAGGTCATTCACCCCTCCACTTT. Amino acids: CASTPTISGHSPLHF.